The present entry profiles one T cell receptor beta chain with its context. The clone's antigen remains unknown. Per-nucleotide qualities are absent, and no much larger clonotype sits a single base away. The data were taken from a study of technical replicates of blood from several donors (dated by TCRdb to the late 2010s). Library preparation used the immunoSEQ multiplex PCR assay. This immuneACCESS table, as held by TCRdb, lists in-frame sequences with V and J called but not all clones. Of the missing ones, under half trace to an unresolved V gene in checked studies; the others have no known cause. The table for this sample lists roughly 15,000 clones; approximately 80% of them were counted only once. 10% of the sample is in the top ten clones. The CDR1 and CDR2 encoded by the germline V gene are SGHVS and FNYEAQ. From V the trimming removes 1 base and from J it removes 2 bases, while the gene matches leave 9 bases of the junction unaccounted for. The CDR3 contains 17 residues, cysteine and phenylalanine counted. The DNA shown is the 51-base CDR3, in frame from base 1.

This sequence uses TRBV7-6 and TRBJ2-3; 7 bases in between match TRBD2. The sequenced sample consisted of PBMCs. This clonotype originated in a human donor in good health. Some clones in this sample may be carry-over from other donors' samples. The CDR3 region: CASSLGERDYNTDTQYF. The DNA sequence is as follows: TGTGCCAGCAGCTTAGGGGAACGGGACTACAACACAGATACGCAGTATTTT.